Listed below are T cell receptor beta chains from one sample, sequenced in a study of siplizumab effects on memory and regulatory T cells. The method was immunoSEQ multiplex PCR; TCRdb's version includes in-frame clones alone and lacks a portion of them. The sample lists about 56,000 clones; approximately 97% were seen once. The specimen was naive CD8+ T cells sorted from blood. The receptors stem from a human donor in good health. Both conserved end residues are part of each CDR3. A D gene is named only where the DNA matches it firmly. Some rows have no size entry. The others give once, few or many, or a class for an expanded clone.

cdr3_length clone_size d_call j_call v_call cdr3_aa cdr3_nt
14 . TRBD2 TRBJ2-2 TRBV7-6 CASSLGLANGELFF TGTGCCAGCAGCTTGGGACTAGCAAACGGGGAGCTGTTTTTT
15 . . TRBJ1-1 TRBV7-9 CASSGGIGRNTEAFF TGTGCCAGCAGCGGAGGGATAGGACGGAACACTGAAGCTTTCTTT
14 . . TRBJ2-5 TRBV7-8 CASSEDRDQETQYF TGTGCCAGCAGCGAGGACCGTGATCAAGAGACCCAGTACTTC
15 . . TRBJ1-1 TRBV5-1 CASSLAFAENTEAFF TGCGCCAGCAGCTTGGCGTTCGCGGAGAACACTGAAGCTTTCTTT
15 . . TRBJ1-6 TRBV25-1 CASSQGAGYNSPLHF TGTGCCAGCAGTCAAGGGGCAGGGTATAATTCACCCCTCCACTTT
11 . . TRBJ1-2 TRBV4-1 CASSHGGGYTF TGCGCCAGCAGCCACGGAGGTGGCTACACCTTC
14 . . TRBJ1-1 TRBV28 CASAPHGDNTEAFF TGTGCCAGCGCACCCCACGGGGATAACACTGAAGCTTTCTTT
15 . . TRBJ2-3 TRBV5-1 CASSFPGAPTDTQYF TGCGCCAGCAGCTTTCCGGGAGCACCCACAGATACGCAGTATTTT
13 . . TRBJ1-1 TRBV15 CATSRETNTEAFF TGTGCCACCAGCAGAGAGACAAACACTGAAGCTTTCTTT
15 . TRBD1 TRBJ2-3 TRBV12-5 CASVHSTGGTDTQYF TGTGCTAGTGTCCATTCGACAGGGGGAACAGATACGCAGTATTTT
17 . . TRBJ1-1 TRBV5-5 CASSGGHPAAMNTEAFF TGTGCCAGCAGCGGAGGACACCCGGCTGCGATGAACACTGAAGCTTTCTTT
16 . . TRBJ2-1 TRBV9 CASSVGLGGSYNEQFF TGTGCCAGCAGCGTAGGATTGGGCGGTTCCTACAATGAGCAGTTCTTC
12 few . TRBJ1-2 TRBV7-9 CASSAGDYGYTF TGTGCCAGCAGCGCGGGGGACTATGGCTACACCTTC
15 . . TRBJ2-3 TRBV9 CASSGGVAAGTGQYF TGTGCCAGCAGCGGAGGGGTTGCAGCGGGGACAGGGCAGTATTTT
17 . . TRBJ2-5 TRBV7-8 CASSLVELSGHQETQYF TGTGCCAGCAGCTTAGTTGAGTTGTCAGGGCACCAAGAGACCCAGTACTTC
15 . . TRBJ2-7 TRBV5-1 CASSLEAGPFYEQYF TGCGCCAGCAGCTTGGAGGCAGGGCCGTTCTACGAGCAGTACTTC
10 . . TRBJ2-3 TRBV2 CASKADTQYF TGTGCCAGCAAGGCAGATACGCAGTATTTT
15 . . TRBJ1-2 TRBV6-6 CASSQNRVGIGGYTF TGTGCCAGCAGTCAAAACAGGGTGGGGATCGGAGGCTACACCTTC
11 . . TRBJ1-3 TRBV30 CACGTGNTIYF TGTGCCTGCGGAACTGGAAACACCATATATTTT
13 . . TRBJ1-1 TRBV4-1 CASSQEGTSEAFF TGCGCCAGCAGCCAAGAAGGGACAAGTGAAGCTTTCTTT
16 . . TRBJ2-7 TRBV9 CASSLKGGDISYEQYF TGTGCCAGCAGCCTAAAAGGGGGGGACATCTCCTACGAGCAGTACTTC
16 . TRBD1 TRBJ2-3 TRBV28 CASSLLVGGAGDTQYF TGTGCCAGCAGTTTATTGGTAGGGGGCGCAGGAGATACGCAGTATTTT
14 . . TRBJ2-7 TRBV7-3 CASMSGQGFDEQYF TGTGCCAGCATGAGTGGACAAGGGTTCGACGAGCAGTACTTC
14 . . TRBJ2-1 TRBV7-9 CASSLAPGDNEQFF TGTGCCAGCAGCTTAGCTCCAGGAGACAATGAGCAGTTCTTC
15 . TRBD1 TRBJ2-5 TRBV9 CASGQGQGLGETQYF TGTGCCAGCGGACAGGGACAGGGACTCGGAGAGACCCAGTACTTC
17 . . TRBJ2-7 TRBV19 CASSIDPLGGTPYEQYF TGTGCCAGTAGTATAGACCCCCTTGGCGGGACCCCCTACGAGCAGTACTTC
16 . . TRBJ1-4 TRBV2 CASTDGLRATNEKLFF TGTGCCAGCACCGACGGGTTACGAGCAACTAATGAAAAACTGTTTTTT
15 . . TRBJ2-4 TRBV2 CASSPEGLAKNIQYF TGTGCCAGCAGTCCCGAGGGCCTAGCCAAAAACATTCAGTACTTC
17 . . TRBJ2-3 TRBV28 CASSLPPLSGRTDTQYF TGTGCCAGCAGTCTCCCCCCCCTTAGTGGGAGAACAGATACGCAGTATTTT
14 . TRBD2 TRBJ2-1 TRBV27 CASLPSGRDNEQFF TGTGCCAGCCTTCCTAGCGGGAGGGACAATGAGCAGTTCTTC
15 . . TRBJ2-1 TRBV7-2 CASSLGLVKYNEQFF TGTGCCAGCAGCTTAGGGCTGGTTAAATACAATGAGCAGTTCTTC
14 . TRBD2 TRBJ2-7 TRBV2 CASSGLARSYEQYF TGTGCCAGCTCGGGACTAGCGAGATCCTACGAGCAGTACTTC
17 . . TRBJ2-5 TRBV7-9 CASSPGWGRELMETQYF TGTGCCAGCAGCCCAGGGTGGGGGCGGGAACTCATGGAGACCCAGTACTTC
14 . TRBD1 TRBJ2-2 TRBV30 CAWGQGHATGELFF TGTGCCTGGGGACAGGGTCACGCCACCGGGGAGCTGTTTTTT
13 . . TRBJ1-5 TRBV15 CATSRSANQPQHF TGTGCCACCAGCAGGTCAGCTAATCAGCCCCAGCATTTT
16 . . TRBJ1-4 TRBV28 CASSLLRPGLNEKLFF TGTGCCAGCAGCCTCCTCAGGCCGGGACTTAATGAAAAACTGTTTTTT
15 once . TRBJ2-1 TRBV5-1 CASSFQGISYNEQFF TGCGCCAGCAGCTTCCAGGGGATCTCCTACAATGAGCAGTTCTTC
14 . . TRBJ2-5 TRBV21-1 CASSKWAPVETQYF TGTGCCAGCAGCAAATGGGCTCCGGTGGAGACCCAGTACTTC
16 . . TRBJ2-3 TRBV15 CATSRPGEVSTDTQYF TGTGCCACCAGCAGGCCGGGGGAGGTTAGCACAGATACGCAGTATTTT
13 . . TRBJ1-2 TRBV5-5 CASSSPNLDGYTF TGTGCCAGCAGCTCACCAAACCTAGATGGCTACACCTTC
16 once TRBD2 TRBJ2-7 TRBV15 CATSRDRTSGSYEQYF TGTGCCACCAGCAGAGATAGAACTAGCGGTTCCTACGAGCAGTACTTC
12 . . TRBJ1-4 TRBV6-5 CASSGTNEKLFF TGTGCCAGCAGCGGGACTAATGAAAAACTGTTTTTT
17 . TRBD2 TRBJ2-3 TRBV10-1 CASSESGLAAITDTQYF TGCGCCAGCAGTGAGTCGGGGCTAGCGGCGATCACAGATACGCAGTATTTT
13 . . TRBJ2-7 TRBV5-6 CASSFDPSYEQYF TGTGCCAGCAGCTTTGACCCGTCCTACGAGCAGTACTTC
12 . . TRBJ2-7 TRBV28 CASSWTLSEQYF TGTGCCAGCAGTTGGACACTTTCCGAGCAGTACTTC
16 . . TRBJ2-6 TRBV9 CASSPSGGLGANVLTF TGTGCCAGCAGCCCGAGTGGTGGTCTGGGGGCCAACGTCCTGACTTTC
16 . TRBD2 TRBJ2-1 TRBV9 CASSSGLADTYNEQFF TGTGCCAGCAGCTCGGGACTAGCGGATACCTACAATGAGCAGTTCTTC
15 . TRBD1 TRBJ1-5 TRBV4-1 CASSLMGQANQPQHF TGCGCCAGCAGCCTAATGGGACAGGCCAATCAGCCCCAGCATTTT
17 . . TRBJ2-2 TRBV19 CASTLLPGRKNTGELFF TGTGCCAGTACCCTCCTCCCGGGACGGAAGAACACCGGGGAGCTGTTTTTT
14 once TRBD1 TRBJ2-7 TRBV29-1 CSVHWTDRGIEQYF TGCAGCGTTCACTGGACGGACAGGGGGATCGAGCAGTACTTC
13 . . TRBJ1-2 TRBV29-1 CSVGGRGVYGYTF TGCAGCGTCGGGGGCAGGGGTGTATATGGCTACACCTTC
12 few . TRBJ1-4 TRBV7-9 CASSLVGDRSIF TGTGCCAGCAGCTTAGTCGGAGATCGCTCGATTTTT
14 . TRBD1 TRBJ2-7 TRBV5-6 CASSFGQVYYEQYF TGTGCCAGCAGCTTTGGACAGGTCTACTACGAGCAGTACTTC
15 once TRBD2 TRBJ2-1 TRBV4-2 CASRDPSGGYNEQFF TGTGCCAGCAGGGACCCTAGCGGGGGGTACAATGAGCAGTTCTTC
15 . TRBD2 TRBJ2-1 TRBV4-2 CASSPIGKRENEQFF TGTGCCAGCAGCCCGATAGGGAAGCGGGAAAATGAGCAGTTCTTC